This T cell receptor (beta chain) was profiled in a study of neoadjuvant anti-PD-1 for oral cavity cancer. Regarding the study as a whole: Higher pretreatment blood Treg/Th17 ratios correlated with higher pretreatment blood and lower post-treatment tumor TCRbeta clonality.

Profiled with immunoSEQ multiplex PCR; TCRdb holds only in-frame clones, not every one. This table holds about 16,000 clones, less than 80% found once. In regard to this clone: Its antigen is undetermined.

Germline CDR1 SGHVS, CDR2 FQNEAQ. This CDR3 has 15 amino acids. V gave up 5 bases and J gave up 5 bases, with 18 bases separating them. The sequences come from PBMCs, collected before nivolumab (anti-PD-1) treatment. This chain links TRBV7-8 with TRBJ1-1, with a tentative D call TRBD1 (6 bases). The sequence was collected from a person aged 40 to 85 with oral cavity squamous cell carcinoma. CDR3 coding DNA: TGTGCCAGCAGCCAACGGAGGACAGTAGAAACTGAAGCTTTCTTT. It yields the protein CASSQRRTVETEAFF.